These 7 T cell receptor beta chains were all obtained from the same sample, sequenced in a study of low-dose radiotherapy and immunotherapy resistance in tumors. TRAV- and TRBV-specific primers, spanning alpha and beta chains, primed first-strand cDNA. TCR amplification involved roughly 21 PCR cycles with a constant-region primer and V-primer adapter. One entry per CDR3 protein results from TCRdb running MiXCR on the reads. The table shows 12,000 to 15,000 distinct CDR3 sequences, with roughly 50% occurring only once. The receptor source for this set is a human donor with advanced metastatic prostate, ovarian, gallbladder or colorectal cancer (not recorded which). This table probably holds off-target reads from a library built for another chain.

The gene calls are TRBV4-1 and TRBJ2-4; the match to TRBD1 covers 7 bases. The CDR3 runs to 14 residues. Trimming at V came to 4 bases and at J to 3 bases, leaving 3 bases not matched to a gene. Germline CDR1 is MGHRA and CDR2 is YSYEKL. DNA of the CDR3: TGCGCCAGCAGCCTTACAGGGGTCAAAAACATTCAGTACTTC. It is translated as CASSLTGVKNIQYF.

The chain couples TRBV20-1 to TRBJ1-4; the D gene is possibly TRBD1 (5 bases). The germline V gene encodes CDR1 DFQATT and CDR2 SNEGSKA (reference sequence). Trimming cost V 3 bases and J 5 bases, with 13 bases left between them. This CDR3 is built from 14 residues. CDR3 residues: CSASGAGPNEKLFF. CDR3 nucleotide sequence: TGCAGTGCTAGTGGGGCAGGGCCCAATGAAAAACTGTTTTTT.

V gene TRBV5-1 combines with J gene TRBJ1-1; no clear D gene. V was clipped by 3 bases and J by 0 bases, with 6 bases between them. Germline CDR1 and CDR2: SGHRS and YFSETQ. The CDR3 is made up of 13 amino acids. CDR3 DNA sequence: TGCGCCAGCAGCTCGGGGTTGAACACTGAAGCTTTCTTT. It specifies CASSSGLNTEAFF.

The sample holds a few counts of this clonotype. The chain links TRBV2 to TRBJ1-2; D not certain. The CDR3 runs 14 residues. V was cut by 5 bases and J by 1 base, with 11 bases left in between. Germline V gene data show CDR1 as SNHLY and CDR2 as FYNNEI. The CDR3 nucleotides are TGTGCCAGCAGTCCAAGCGGGGATAACTATGGCTACACCTTC. It is translated as CASSPSGDNYGYTF.

In this sample, this clonotype turned up once. The chain carries TRBV5-1 and TRBJ1-1, with D possibly matching TRBD1 (6 bases). Trimming pared 3 bases from V and 1 base from J, leaving 10 bases between. Germline V gene lookup returns CDR1 SGHRS and CDR2 YFSETQ. CDR3 size: 14 residues. The CDR3 region has the DNA TGCGCCAGCAGCTACGGGACATCGAACACTGAAGCTTTCTTT. Its translation: CASSYGTSNTEAFF.

The J gene is TRBJ2-1, the V gene TRBV7-9, with TRBD1 matching 10 bases. CDR1 and CDR2 (germline): SEHNR, FQNEAQ (reference sequence). The V and J ends lost 0 bases and 4 bases, in that order; junction bases with no gene match: 6. The CDR3 contains 17 residues. This CDR3 is CASSLAAGTGAYNEQFF. The CDR3 nucleotides are TGTGCCAGCAGCTTAGCGGCGGGGACAGGGGCATACAATGAGCAGTTCTTC.

The CDR3 here is CASSRGALGIGELFF. CDR3 bases: TGTGCCAGCAGCCGAGGGGCCCTGGGGATCGGGGAGCTGTTTTTT. The chain is built from TRBV28 and TRBJ2-2, with D perhaps given as TRBD1 or TRBD2 (5 bases each). This CDR3 region has 15 residues. The V end lost 6 bases, the J end lost 7 bases, and 18 bases lay between the germline ends. Germline values: CDR1 MDHEN, CDR2 SYDVKM.